This TCR beta chain appears in the sequencing data of a study of T cell clonality in common variable immunodeficiency (dated by TCRdb to between 2014 and 2017). Taken from cysteine to phenylalanine, the CDR3 has 15 residues. Of the CDR3's DNA, 36 bases were read; they are in frame from base 1. In the germline V gene, CDR1 corresponds to SGHVS and CDR2 to FQNEAQ. Germline trimming: 5 bases from V, 6 bases from J; junction bases outside gene matches: 10. The paper as a whole reports these results and caveats: Differences among patients in the CVID cohort limited the correlations between repertoire features and clinical complications. Increased TCRbeta clonality was found in CVID subjects compared with healthy controls (t-test p = 0.018), with the increase being most characteristic of about a third of subjects. The authors noted that sequencing repertoires of T cell subpopulations would be needed to clarify what caused the increased clonality in CVID. CVID TCRbeta sequences reportedly showed fewer deletions and N-nucleotide insertions and lacked highly modified clones with 13 or more V deletions. Healthy controls shared more TCRbeta clones with each other than CVID subjects shared among themselves (p < 0.0001). Although equal DNA input was used, an average of roughly 85,000 unique sequences per sample was obtained for controls, compared with some 30,000 for CVID samples.

Standard criteria were used to diagnose CVID, namely serum IgG, IgA and/or IgM reduced below the normal range together with specific antibody deficiency. The CVID group comprised 40 to 45 subjects, 15 female and 30 or so male, aged roughly 8 to 65 years with a mean age of around 40. Most of the CVID patients and most of the healthy controls were of Caucasian heritage. At the time of study participation, every CVID subject had been on replacement immunoglobulin therapy for at least one year. At blood collection, none of the CVID subjects was ill or on immunomodulatory or immunosuppressive medication. Heparinized peripheral whole blood samples of about 5 to 9 ml were collected from each donor. Genomic DNA from adults with common variable immune deficiency (CVID) and from healthy adult controls was used for sequencing of TCRbeta CDR3 repertoires. To isolate peripheral blood mononuclear cells, diluted blood was subjected to density centrifugation over Hypaque 1077 or Ficoll-Paque. Genomic DNA was obtained from unsorted mononuclear cells using either Qiagen column purification or a centrifugation-based method.

This clone has just a few counts. The antigen this receptor binds is unknown. The read ends 3 residues shy of where the CDR3 ends; the end is completed using the germline J gene. Equivalent amounts of genomic DNA from CVID and control samples were used as sequencing input. For every sample, a 60 bp segment covering the rearranged TCRbeta CDR3 region was amplified and then sequenced. TCRbeta amplification used the immunoSEQ assay, a bias-corrected multiplex PCR with high-throughput sequencing. The authors' pipeline ran thus. Every unique nucleotide sequence counted as a clone and was annotated with V, D and J genes, copy number and frequency. Sequences were labeled productive if in frame, and non-productive if out of frame or containing stop codons. As previously described, clonality was computed from Shannon's entropy. The predicted amino acid sequences of productive clones were used to derive the mean CDR3 Kyte-Doolittle hydropathy. The R hclust function was used to hierarchically cluster scaled V gene usage with Manhattan distance and complete linkage. To assess clone sharing by CDR3 amino acid sequence, 12 repertoires per group were resampled over 100 rounds. The repertoires were screened for more than 55 published EBV-specific TCRbeta sequences and approximately 240 published CMV-specific TCRbeta sequences. After a couple of CVID samples that produced fewer than 10,000 sequences were dropped from the analysis, around 40 CVID repertoires remained. TCRdb's version of the immuneACCESS table is confined to in-frame rearrangements and falls short of the full clone set. An unresolved V gene accounts for under half of the shortfall where checked; the remainder is of unknown origin. For V, J and clone size, that table is used; D and trimming come from the DNA. The data for this sample show around 32,000 clones, each detected more than once. The top ten constitute about 5% of the sample.

This TCR came from a human donor with common variable immunodeficiency. The material sequenced was peripheral blood mononuclear cells. The chain uses TRBV7-8 and TRBJ2-7; the junction holds 10 bases that match TRBD2. The CDR3 reads CASSHDGTSVSEQYF. CDR3 DNA (partial): TGTGCCAGCAGCCACGATGGGACTAGCGTGTCCGAG.